A selection of T cell receptor beta chains follows, all from one sample in a study of blood T cell repertoires in COVID-19. Measured with immunoSEQ multiplex PCR; TCRdb has only the in-frame clones, and not every one. The sample has approximately 180,000 clones; 75% to 90% are singletons. What was sequenced was PBMCs or T cells enriched from blood (not recorded which). The source of these receptors is a man between 40 and 49 years old who had recovered from COVID-19. Each CDR3 is given with its conserved first and last residue. Each record gives: D gene, J gene, V gene, clone size, CDR3 DNA, CDR3 protein. D genes are given only for firm matches. Clone size appears in some rows only: once, few, many, or a class for an expanded clone.

>.|TRBJ2-3|TRBV10-2|.
TGCGCCAGCAGTGAGAGCGGACAGGGAGGGGATACGCAGTATTTT
CASSESGQGGDTQYF
>TRBD1|TRBJ1-1|TRBV7-3|few
TGTGCCAGCAGCCAAGGGACAGGCGGTGAAGCTTTCTTT
CASSQGTGGEAFF
>.|TRBJ2-3|TRBV5-1|few
TGCGCCAGCAGCTTGAATGGCAGGGCGAGCACAGATACGCAGTATTTT
CASSLNGRASTDTQYF
>.|TRBJ2-5|TRBV28|.
TGTGCCAGCAGTCGCTCCGGTACGGAGACCCAGTACTTC
CASSRSGTETQYF
>TRBD1|TRBJ2-1|TRBV11-3|.
TGTGCCAGCAGCTTAGAAGGTGACAGGGCAGGCAATGAGCAGTTCTTC
CASSLEGDRAGNEQFF
>.|TRBJ1-1|TRBV24-1|.
TGTGCCACCAGTGATTTGGGTTCTGGGGGCACAGCTTTCTTT
CATSDLGSGGTAFF
>.|TRBJ1-1|TRBV6-5|.
TGTGCCAGCAGTTACCGGACAGTCTCCTACACTGAAGCTTTCTTT
CASSYRTVSYTEAFF
>.|TRBJ1-1|TRBV11-1|.
TGTGCCAGCAGCTTAGCGACCTCCTTTGGGAGGAGTAACACTGAAGCTTTCTTT
CASSLATSFGRSNTEAFF
>.|TRBJ1-1|TRBV19|few
TGTGCCAGTAAATTAAAAACTGAAGCTTTCTTT
CASKLKTEAFF
>TRBD1|TRBJ2-7|TRBV5-1|.
TGCGCCAGCAGCTCTGACAGGGGGCAGTACTTC
CASSSDRGQYF
>.|TRBJ1-4|TRBV2|.
TGTGCCAGCAAGGAGGGACCCGTAGTTGAAAAACTGTTTTTT
CASKEGPVVEKLFF
>TRBD1|TRBJ2-1|TRBV5-4|.
TGTGCCAGCAGCTTGGCGGGGACAGGCCGCAATGAGCAGTTCTTC
CASSLAGTGRNEQFF
>TRBD1|TRBJ2-7|TRBV28|.
TGTGCCAGCAGTCCCCAGGGGGTGGGTGAGCAGTACTTC
CASSPQGVGEQYF
>.|TRBJ2-7|TRBV29-1|.
TGCAGCGTCCGCCCCGGGAGCTCCTACGAGCAGTACTTC
CSVRPGSSYEQYF
>.|TRBJ1-1|TRBV7-2|.
TGTGCCAGCAGCTTAGTAACAGAAACTGAAGCTTTCTTT
CASSLVTETEAFF
>.|TRBJ2-2|TRBV12-3/TRBV12-4|.
TGTGCCAGCAGTTTCGCCGGGGAGCTGTTTTTT
CASSFAGELFF
>.|TRBJ1-4|TRBV7-2|few
TGTGCCAGCAGCTTGGGCACCTATGAAAAACTGTTTTTT
CASSLGTYEKLFF
>.|TRBJ1-3|TRBV4-1|few
TGCGCCAGCAGCCAAGTAATAGTCTCTGGAAACACCATATATTTT
CASSQVIVSGNTIYF
>.|TRBJ2-7|TRBV5-1|.
TGCGCCAGCAGCCCCCCAAACTACGAGCAGTACTTC
CASSPPNYEQYF
>.|TRBJ1-1|TRBV29-1|.
TGCAGCGTTGAGGGGGGAAACACTGAAGCTTTCTTT
CSVEGGNTEAFF
>TRBD2|TRBJ2-3|TRBV27|.
TGTGCCAGCAGTTTACGCGGGAGGGGGTGGGATACGCAGTATTTT
CASSLRGRGWDTQYF
>.|TRBJ2-7|TRBV5-1|.
TGCGCCAGCGCCAGGGAATCCTACGAGCAGTACTTC
CASARESYEQYF
>.|TRBJ1-2|TRBV6-6|.
TGTGCCAGCAGTTATTCGTCCGGCTACACCTTC
CASSYSSGYTF
>.|TRBJ1-5|TRBV7-8|.
TGTGCCAGCAGCTTACTAGGGGAAGGTCAGCCCCAGCATTTT
CASSLLGEGQPQHF
>.|TRBJ1-1|TRBV2|.
TGTGCCAGCAGCCCCGGAGGAGTGAACACTGAAGCTTTCTTT
CASSPGGVNTEAFF
>TRBD1|TRBJ2-3|TRBV9|.
TGTGCCAGCAGCGTAGGCGGGACAGGGGGGGGAACAGATACGCAGTATTTT
CASSVGGTGGGTDTQYF
>TRBD2|TRBJ2-1|TRBV9|few
TGTGCCAGCAGCGTAGGGGGACTAGCGGAGTACAATGAGCAGTTCTTC
CASSVGGLAEYNEQFF
>.|TRBJ1-3|TRBV10-3|.
TGTGCCATCAGTTCAGGGGAGTACACTGGAAACACCATATATTTT
CAISSGEYTGNTIYF
>.|TRBJ2-3|TRBV27|.
TGTGCCAGCATCTCAGGTGCAGGGCTGACAGATACGCAGTATTTT
CASISGAGLTDTQYF
>.|TRBJ1-1|TRBV3-1/TRBV3-2|few
TGTGCCAGCAGCCAACTGCGCGACACTGAAGCTTTCTTT
CASSQLRDTEAFF
>TRBD1|TRBJ2-7|TRBV9|medium-sized
TGTGCCAGCAGCGTAGGACAGGGGACCTCTGAGCAGTACTTC
CASSVGQGTSEQYF
>.|TRBJ1-1|TRBV28|many
TGTGCCAGCAGTTTATTCTTAAGCTTCGAAACTCCCGGGAACACTGAAGCTTTCTTT
CASSLFLSFETPGNTEAFF
>TRBD1|TRBJ1-4|TRBV3-1/TRBV3-2|.
TGTGCCAGCAGCCAAGCGGTTTGGCAGGGGGGCGAAAAACTGTTTTTT
CASSQAVWQGGEKLFF
>TRBD1|TRBJ2-7|TRBV15|once
TGTGCCACCAGCAGAGATAACCCACTGGGACAGGGGTCCCACGAGCAGTACTTC
CATSRDNPLGQGSHEQYF
>TRBD1|TRBJ1-5|TRBV28|.
TGTGCCAGCAGAACGGGACAGATGAATCAGCCCCAGCATTTT
CASRTGQMNQPQHF
>TRBD2|TRBJ2-2|TRBV30|.
TGTGCCTGGAGTGTGGTCGGGGGGAGAGGGGAGCTGTTTTTT
CAWSVVGGRGELFF
>.|TRBJ1-2|TRBV12-5|.
TGTGCTAGTGGTTTGGCCCAGGTTCCCTATGGCTACACCTTC
CASGLAQVPYGYTF
>.|TRBJ2-2|TRBV24-1|.
TGTGCCACCAGTGACCTACCATGGGCAGGGGATCTTACCGGGGAGCTGTTTTTT
CATSDLPWAGDLTGELFF
>TRBD1|TRBJ2-2|TRBV15|.
TGTGCCACCAGCTCCGGGACAGAATACACCGGGGAGCTGTTTTTT
CATSSGTEYTGELFF
>TRBD1|TRBJ1-5|TRBV10-3|.
TGTGCCTCCACAGGGGGACGAGGAGGCAATCAGCCCCAGCATTTT
CASTGGRGGNQPQHF
>.|TRBJ2-6|TRBV19|.
TGTGCCAGTAGAAAAAACCAGGGAACTGGGGCCAACGTCCTGACTTTC
CASRKNQGTGANVLTF